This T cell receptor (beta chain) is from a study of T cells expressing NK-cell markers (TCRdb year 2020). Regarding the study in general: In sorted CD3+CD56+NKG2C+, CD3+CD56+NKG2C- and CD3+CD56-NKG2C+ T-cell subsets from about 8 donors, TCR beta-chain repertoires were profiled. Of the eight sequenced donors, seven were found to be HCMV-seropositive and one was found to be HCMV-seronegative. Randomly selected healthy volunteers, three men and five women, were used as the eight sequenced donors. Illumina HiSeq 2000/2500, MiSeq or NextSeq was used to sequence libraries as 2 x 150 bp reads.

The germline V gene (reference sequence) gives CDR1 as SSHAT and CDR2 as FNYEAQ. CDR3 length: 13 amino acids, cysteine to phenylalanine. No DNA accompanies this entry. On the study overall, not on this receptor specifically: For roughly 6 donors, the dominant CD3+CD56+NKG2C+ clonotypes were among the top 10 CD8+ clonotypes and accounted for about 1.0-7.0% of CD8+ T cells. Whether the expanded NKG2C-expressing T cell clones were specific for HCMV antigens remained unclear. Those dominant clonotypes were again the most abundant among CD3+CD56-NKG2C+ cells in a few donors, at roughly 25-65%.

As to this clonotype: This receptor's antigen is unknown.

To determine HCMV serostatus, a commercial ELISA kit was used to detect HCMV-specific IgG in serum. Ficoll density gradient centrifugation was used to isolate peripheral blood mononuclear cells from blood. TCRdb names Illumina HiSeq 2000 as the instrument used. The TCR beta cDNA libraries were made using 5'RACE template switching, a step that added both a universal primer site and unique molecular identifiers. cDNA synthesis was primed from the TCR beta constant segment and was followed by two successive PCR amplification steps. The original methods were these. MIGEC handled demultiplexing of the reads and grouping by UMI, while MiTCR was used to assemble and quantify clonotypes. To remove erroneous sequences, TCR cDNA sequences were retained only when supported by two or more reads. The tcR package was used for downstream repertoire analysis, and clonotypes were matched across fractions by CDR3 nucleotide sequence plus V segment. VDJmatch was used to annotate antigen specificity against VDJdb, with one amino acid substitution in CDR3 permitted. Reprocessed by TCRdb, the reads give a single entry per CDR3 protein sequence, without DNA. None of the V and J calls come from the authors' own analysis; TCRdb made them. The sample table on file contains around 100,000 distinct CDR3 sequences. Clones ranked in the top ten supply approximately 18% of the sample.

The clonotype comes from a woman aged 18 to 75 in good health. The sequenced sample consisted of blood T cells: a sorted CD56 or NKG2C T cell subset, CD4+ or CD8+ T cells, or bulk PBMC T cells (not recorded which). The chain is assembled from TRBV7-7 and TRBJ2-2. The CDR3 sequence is CASSLSETGELFF.